The table lists the clone carrying this T cell receptor beta chain with a few counts. The antigen remains unidentified. PCR was performed using 60 Vbeta and 13 Jbeta primers. Sequencing was performed with immunoSEQ multiplex PCR; in TCRdb, only in-frame clones are kept and a portion is missing. This table has approximately 210,000 clones, more than 65% appearing once. The sample originates from a study of cytomegalovirus exposure and HLA in healthy donors. Points from the study as a whole: Apart from CMV serostatus, no immune exposure information was available. A later analysis linked a missense DCLRE1C variant to TCR beta V- and J-gene trimming.

CDR1 SGHTA and CDR2 FQGNSA come from the germline V gene. Trimming pared 5 bases from V and 5 bases from J, leaving 13 bases between. This CDR3 is built from 13 residues. This clonotype originated in a girl aged 10 to 17 in good health and CMV-seropositive. Material for sequencing was PBMCs. This chain uses TRBV7-2 with TRBJ2-7, with D possibly TRBD2 on 6 matching bases. CDR3 amino acids: CASSPRRGNEQYF. CDR3 DNA: TGTGCCAGCAGCCCCCGGCGCGGGAACGAGCAGTACTTC.